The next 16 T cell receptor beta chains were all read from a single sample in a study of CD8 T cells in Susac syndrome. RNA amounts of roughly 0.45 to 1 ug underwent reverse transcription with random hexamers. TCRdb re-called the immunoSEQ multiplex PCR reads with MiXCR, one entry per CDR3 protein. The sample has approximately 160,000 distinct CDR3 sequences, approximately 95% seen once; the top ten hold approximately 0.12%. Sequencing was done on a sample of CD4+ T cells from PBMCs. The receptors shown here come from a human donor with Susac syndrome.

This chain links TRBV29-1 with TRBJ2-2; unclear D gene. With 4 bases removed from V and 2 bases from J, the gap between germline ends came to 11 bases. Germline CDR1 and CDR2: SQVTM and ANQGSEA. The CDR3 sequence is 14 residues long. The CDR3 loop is CSVGAKGNTGELFF. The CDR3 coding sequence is TGCAGCGTTGGAGCGAAGGGAAACACCGGGGAGCTGTTTTTT.

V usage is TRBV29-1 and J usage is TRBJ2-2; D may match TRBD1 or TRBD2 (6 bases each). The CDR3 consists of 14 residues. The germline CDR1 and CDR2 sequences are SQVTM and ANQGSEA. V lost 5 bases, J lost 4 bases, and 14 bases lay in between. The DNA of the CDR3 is TGCAGCGTTAGAAGGGGGGCCATCACCGGGGAGCTGTTTTTT. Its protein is CSVRRGAITGELFF.

CDR3 sequence (DNA): TGTGCCAGCAGCCCTGGGACAGGGGATAGGGAGCTGTTTTTT. Its translation: CASSPGTGDRELFF. The V gene is TRBV7-3, the J gene TRBJ2-2; 10 bases match TRBD1. With V trimmed by 5 bases and J by 9 bases, 6 bases remained unmatched. Germline values: CDR1 SGHTA, CDR2 FQGTGA. The CDR3 has 14 residues.

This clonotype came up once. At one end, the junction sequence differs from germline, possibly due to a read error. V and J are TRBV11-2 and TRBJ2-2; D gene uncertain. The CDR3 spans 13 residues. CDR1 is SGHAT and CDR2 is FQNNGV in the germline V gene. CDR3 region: CASSLENSGELFF. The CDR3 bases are TGTGCCAGCAGCTTAGAAAACAGCGGGGAGCTGTTTTTT. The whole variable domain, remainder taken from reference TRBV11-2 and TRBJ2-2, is EAGVAQSPRYKIIEKRQSVAFWCNPISGHATLYWYQQILGQGPKLLIQFQNNGVVDDSQLPKDRFSAERLKGVDSTLKIQPAKLEDSAVYLCASSLENSGELFFGEGSRLTVL.

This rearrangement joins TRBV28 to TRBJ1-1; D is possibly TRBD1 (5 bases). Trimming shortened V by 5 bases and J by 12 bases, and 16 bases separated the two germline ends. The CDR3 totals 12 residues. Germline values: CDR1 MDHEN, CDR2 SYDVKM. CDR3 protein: CASSPVWGLPFF. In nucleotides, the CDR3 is TGTGCCAGCAGTCCGGTGTGGGGCCTGCCTTTCTTT.

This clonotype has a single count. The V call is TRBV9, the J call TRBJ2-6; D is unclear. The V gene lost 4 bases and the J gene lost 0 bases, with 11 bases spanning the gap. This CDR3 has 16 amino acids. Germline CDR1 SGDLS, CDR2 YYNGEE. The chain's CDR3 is CASSSEPTSGANVLTF. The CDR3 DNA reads TGTGCCAGCAGCTCCGAGCCGACCTCTGGGGCCAACGTCCTGACTTTC.

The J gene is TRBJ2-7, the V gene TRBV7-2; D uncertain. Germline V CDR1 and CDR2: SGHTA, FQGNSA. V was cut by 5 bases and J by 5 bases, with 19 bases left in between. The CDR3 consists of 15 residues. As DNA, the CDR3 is TGTGCCAGCAGCCCCTTTGGTATAGGCGTAAACGAGCAGTACTTC. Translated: CASSPFGIGVNEQYF.

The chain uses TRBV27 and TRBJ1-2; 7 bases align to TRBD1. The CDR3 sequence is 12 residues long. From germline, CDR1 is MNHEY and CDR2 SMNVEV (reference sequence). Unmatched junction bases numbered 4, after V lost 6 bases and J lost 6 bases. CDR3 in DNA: TGTGCCAGCAGACAGGGGAAAGATGGCTACACCTTC. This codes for CASRQGKDGYTF.

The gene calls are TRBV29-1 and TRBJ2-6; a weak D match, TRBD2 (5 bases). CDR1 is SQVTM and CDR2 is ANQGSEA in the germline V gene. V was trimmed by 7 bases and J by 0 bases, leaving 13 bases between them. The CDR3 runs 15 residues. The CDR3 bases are TGCAGCGCTGCTAGGACTTCCTCTGGGGCCAACGTCCTGACTTTC. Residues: CSAARTSSGANVLTF.

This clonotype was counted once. For the CDR3, the DNA is TGCGCCAGCGGGACAGGGAACACCGGGGAGCTGTTTTTT. Residues: CASGTGNTGELFF. The chain joins TRBV4-3 to TRBJ2-2; TRBD1 aligns across 8 bases. CDR1 and CDR2 from the germline V gene are LGHNA and YSLEER. V shed 8 bases, J shed 1 base, and the junction held 0 bases outside the gene matches. The CDR3 runs 13 residues.

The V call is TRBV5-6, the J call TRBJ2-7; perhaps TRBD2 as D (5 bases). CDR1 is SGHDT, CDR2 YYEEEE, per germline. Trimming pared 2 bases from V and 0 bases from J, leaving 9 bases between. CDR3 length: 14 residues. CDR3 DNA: TGTGCCAGCAGCTTTTTAGGGAGCTCCTACGAGCAGTACTTC. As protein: CASSFLGSSYEQYF.

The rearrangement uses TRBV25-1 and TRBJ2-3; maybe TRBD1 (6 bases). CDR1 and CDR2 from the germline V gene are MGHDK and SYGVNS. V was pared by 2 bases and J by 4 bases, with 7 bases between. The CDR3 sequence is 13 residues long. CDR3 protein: CASSETGSDTQYF. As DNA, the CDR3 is TGTGCCAGCAGTGAAACAGGGTCAGATACGCAGTATTTT. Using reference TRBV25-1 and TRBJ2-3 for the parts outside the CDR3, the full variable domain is EADIYQTPRYLVIGTGKKITLECSQTMGHDKMYWYQQDPGMELHLIHYSYGVNSTEKGDLSSESTVSRIRTEHFPLTLESARPSHTSQYLCASSETGSDTQYFGPGTRLTVL.

CDR3 sequence reads: CASSPGLAEHEQYF. In nucleotides, the CDR3 is TGCGCCAGCAGCCCGGGACTAGCGGAACACGAGCAGTACTTC. The chain joins TRBV4-3 to TRBJ2-7, with 11 bases identical to TRBD2. This CDR3 has 14 amino acids. J gave up 5 bases and V 4 bases, and 4 bases lay outside the gene matches. From germline, CDR1 is LGHNA and CDR2 YSLEER.

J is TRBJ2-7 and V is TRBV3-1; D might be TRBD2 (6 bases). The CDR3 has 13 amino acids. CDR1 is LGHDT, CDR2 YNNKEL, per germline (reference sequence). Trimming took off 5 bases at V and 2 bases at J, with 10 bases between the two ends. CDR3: CASSAGRAYEQYF. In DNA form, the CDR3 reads TGTGCCAGCAGCGCGGGACGGGCCTACGAGCAGTACTTC.

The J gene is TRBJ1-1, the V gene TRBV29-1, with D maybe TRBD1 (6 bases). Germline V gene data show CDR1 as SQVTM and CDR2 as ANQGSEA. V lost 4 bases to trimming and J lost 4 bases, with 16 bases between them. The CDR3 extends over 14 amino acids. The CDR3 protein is CSVVVGGGSTEAFF. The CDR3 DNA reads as TGCAGCGTTGTGGTAGGGGGGGGTTCCACTGAAGCTTTCTTT.

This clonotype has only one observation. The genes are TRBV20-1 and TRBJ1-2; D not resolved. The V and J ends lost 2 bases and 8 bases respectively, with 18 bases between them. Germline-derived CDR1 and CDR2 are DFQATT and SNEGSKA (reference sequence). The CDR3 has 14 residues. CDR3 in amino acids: CSARSTRQGWGYTF. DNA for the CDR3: TGCAGTGCTAGATCCACGAGACAAGGCTGGGGCTACACCTTC.